What follows describes a single T cell receptor beta chain. This sample stems from a study of blood T cell repertoires in COVID-19. CDR1 SEHNR and CDR2 FQNEAQ come from the germline V gene (reference sequence). This CDR3 is built from 14 residues. Trimming stripped 2 bases from V and 0 bases from J, with 7 bases between. Sequencing used immunoSEQ multiplex PCR; TCRdb keeps in-frame clones, though not all of them. The sample shows 350,000 or so clones, about nine tenths of them seen only once. This TCR was recovered from a woman in her 30s who had been exposed to COVID-19. The J gene is TRBJ1-2, the V gene TRBV7-9; D is uncertain. Specimen: PBMCs or T cells enriched from blood (not recorded which). The CDR3 DNA reads TGTGCCAGCAGCTTAACGGGTTCTAACTATGGCTACACCTTC. Translation gives CASSLTGSNYGYTF.